This T cell receptor (beta chain) was sequenced during a study of shared clonotypes between healthy human individuals. Study summary: There were three CD4 naive, three CD4 memory, two CD8 naive and one CD8 memory plates per donor. Study findings and constraints: Despite large depth, rarefaction showed incomplete sorted-subset sequencing. About 4.5% of naive CD4 clonotypes were common to a few donors.

As to this clone: Its target is unknown.

Assay used: immunoSEQ multiplex PCR; TCRdb lists only in-frame clones, some missing. The table lists about 2.3 million clones, roughly 90% of them singletons. Donors had no recently reported acute infections or vaccinations and were HIV-negative. V lost 4 bases, J lost 7 bases, and 23 bases lay in between. Germline loops: CDR1 SEHNR, CDR2 FQNEAQ (reference sequence). This CDR3 spans 18 amino acids. The chain carries TRBV7-9 and TRBJ1-6; perhaps TRBD1 as D (6 bases). Sequencing was done on a sample of naive CD4+ T cells from PBMCs. Subset indicated: CD45RA+ positively selected. The TCR was taken from a man younger than 35 in good health. Some clones in this sample may be carry-over from other donors' samples. The CDR3 DNA reads TGTGCCAGCAGCTCCCCCCGGGAGACAGGACTCTTAAATTCACCCCTCCACTTT. Translated, it gives CASSSPRETGLLNSPLHF.